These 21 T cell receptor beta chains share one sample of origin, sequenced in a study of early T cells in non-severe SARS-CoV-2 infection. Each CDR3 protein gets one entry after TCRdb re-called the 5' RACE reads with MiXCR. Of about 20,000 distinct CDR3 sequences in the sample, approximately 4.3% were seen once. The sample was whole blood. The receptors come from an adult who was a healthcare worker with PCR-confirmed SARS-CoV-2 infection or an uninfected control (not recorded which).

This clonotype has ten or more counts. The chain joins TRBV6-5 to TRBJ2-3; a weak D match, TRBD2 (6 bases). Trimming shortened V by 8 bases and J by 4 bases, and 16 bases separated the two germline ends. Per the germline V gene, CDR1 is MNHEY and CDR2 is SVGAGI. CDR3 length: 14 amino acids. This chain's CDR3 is CASGRRDPPDTQYF. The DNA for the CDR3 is TGTGCCAGCGGGAGGCGGGACCCCCCAGATACGCAGTATTTT.

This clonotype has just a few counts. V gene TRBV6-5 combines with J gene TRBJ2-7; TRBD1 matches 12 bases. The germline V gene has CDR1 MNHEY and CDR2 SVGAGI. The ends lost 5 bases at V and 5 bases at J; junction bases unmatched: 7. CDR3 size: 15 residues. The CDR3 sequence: CASSGPGQGAHEQYF. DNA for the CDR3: TGTGCCAGCAGTGGCCCGGGACAGGGGGCCCACGAGCAGTACTTC.

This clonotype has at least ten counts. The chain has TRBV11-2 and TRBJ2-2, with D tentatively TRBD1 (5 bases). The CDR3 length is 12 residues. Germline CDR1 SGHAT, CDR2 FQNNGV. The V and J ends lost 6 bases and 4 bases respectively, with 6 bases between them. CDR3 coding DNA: TGTGCCAGCAGTAGGGGCACCGGGGAGCTGTTTTTT. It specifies CASSRGTGELFF.

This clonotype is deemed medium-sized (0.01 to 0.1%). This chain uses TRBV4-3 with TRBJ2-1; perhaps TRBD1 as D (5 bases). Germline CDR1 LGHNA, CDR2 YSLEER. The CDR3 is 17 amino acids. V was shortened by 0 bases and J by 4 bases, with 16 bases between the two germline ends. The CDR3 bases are TGCGCCAGCAGCCAAGAGAGAGGCAGGGCGCGGTACAATGAGCAGTTCTTC. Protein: CASSQERGRARYNEQFF.

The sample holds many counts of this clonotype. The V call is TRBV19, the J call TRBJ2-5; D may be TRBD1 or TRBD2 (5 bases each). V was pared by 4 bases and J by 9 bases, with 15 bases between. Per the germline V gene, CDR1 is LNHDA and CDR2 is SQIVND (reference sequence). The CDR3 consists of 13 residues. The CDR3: CASSTGTPKAQYF. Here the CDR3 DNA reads TGTGCCAGTAGTACCGGGACCCCGAAGGCCCAGTACTTC.

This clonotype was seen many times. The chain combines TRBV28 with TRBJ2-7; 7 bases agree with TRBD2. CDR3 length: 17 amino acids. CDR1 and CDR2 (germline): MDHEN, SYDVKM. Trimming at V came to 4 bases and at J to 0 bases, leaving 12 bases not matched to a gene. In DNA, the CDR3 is TGTGCCAGCAGTTACACCGTGGGGGGAGGGAACTCCTACGAGCAGTACTTC. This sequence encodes CASSYTVGGGNSYEQYF.

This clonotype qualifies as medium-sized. The CDR3 nucleotides are TGTGCCAGCAGTCTCACAGGGGGCACTGAAGCTTTCTTT. This gives the protein CASSLTGGTEAFF. The genes are TRBV6-1 and TRBJ1-1; TRBD1 matches 8 bases. The junction had 3 bases not matched to a gene; V was cut back by 5 bases and J by 4 bases. The CDR3 extends over 13 amino acids. Germline CDR1 is MNHNS and CDR2 is SASEGT.

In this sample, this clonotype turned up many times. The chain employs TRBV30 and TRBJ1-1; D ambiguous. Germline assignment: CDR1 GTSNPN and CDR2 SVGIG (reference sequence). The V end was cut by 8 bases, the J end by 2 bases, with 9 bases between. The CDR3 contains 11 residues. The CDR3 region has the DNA TGTGCCGGGTGGAAAAACACTGAAGCTTTCTTT. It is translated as CAGWKNTEAFF.

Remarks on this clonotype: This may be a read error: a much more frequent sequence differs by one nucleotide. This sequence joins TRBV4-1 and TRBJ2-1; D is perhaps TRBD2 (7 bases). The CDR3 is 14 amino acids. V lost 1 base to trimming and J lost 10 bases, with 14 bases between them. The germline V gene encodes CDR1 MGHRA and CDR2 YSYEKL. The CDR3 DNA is TGCGCCAGCAGCCAAGTCGTTAGGGGGGGAGAGCAGTTCTTC. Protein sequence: CASSQVVRGGEQFF.

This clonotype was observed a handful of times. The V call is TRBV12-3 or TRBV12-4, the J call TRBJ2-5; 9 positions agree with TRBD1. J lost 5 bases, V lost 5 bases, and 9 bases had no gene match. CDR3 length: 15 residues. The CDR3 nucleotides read TGTGCCAGCAGTGCGGGACAGGGATTCGAGGAGACCCAGTACTTC. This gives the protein CASSAGQGFEETQYF.

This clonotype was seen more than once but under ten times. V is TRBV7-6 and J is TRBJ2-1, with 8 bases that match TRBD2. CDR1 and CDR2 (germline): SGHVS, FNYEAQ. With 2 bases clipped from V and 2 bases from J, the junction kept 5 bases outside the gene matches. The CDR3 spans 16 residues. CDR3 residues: CASSLTTGGTYNEQFF. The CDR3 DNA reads TGTGCCAGCAGCTTAACCACGGGGGGGACCTACAATGAGCAGTTCTTC. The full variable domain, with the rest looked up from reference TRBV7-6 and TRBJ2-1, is GAGVSQSPRYKVTKRGQDVALRCDPISGHVSLYWYRQALGQGPEFLTYFNYEAQQDKSGLPNDRFSAERPEGSISTLTIQRTEQRDSAMYRCASSLTTGGTYNEQFFGPGTRLTVL.

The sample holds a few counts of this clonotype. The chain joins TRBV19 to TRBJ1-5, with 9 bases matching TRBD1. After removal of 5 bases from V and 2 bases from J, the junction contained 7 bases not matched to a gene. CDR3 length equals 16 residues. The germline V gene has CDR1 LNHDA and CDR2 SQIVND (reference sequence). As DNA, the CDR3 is TGTGCCAGTAGTGTTAGTCGGACAGGGGGCAATCAGCCCCAGCATTTT. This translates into CASSVSRTGGNQPQHF. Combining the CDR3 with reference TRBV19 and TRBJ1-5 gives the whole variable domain DGGITQSPKYLFRKEGQNVTLSCEQNLNHDAMYWYRQDPGQGLRLIYYSQIVNDFQKGDIAEGYSVSREKKESFPLTVTSAQKNPTAFYLCASSVSRTGGNQPQHFGDGTRLSIL.

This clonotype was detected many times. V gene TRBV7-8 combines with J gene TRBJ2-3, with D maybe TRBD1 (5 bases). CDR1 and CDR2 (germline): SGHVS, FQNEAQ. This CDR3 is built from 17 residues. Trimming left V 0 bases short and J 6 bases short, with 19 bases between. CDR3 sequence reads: CASSLARDFGAPDTQYF. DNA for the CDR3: TGTGCCAGCAGCTTAGCTCGTGATTTTGGGGCACCGGATACGCAGTATTTT.

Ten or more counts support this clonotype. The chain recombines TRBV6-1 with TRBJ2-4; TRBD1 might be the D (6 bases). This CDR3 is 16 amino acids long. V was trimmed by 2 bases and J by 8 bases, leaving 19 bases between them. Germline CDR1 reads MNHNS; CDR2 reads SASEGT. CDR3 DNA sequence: TGTGCCAGCAGTGAATCGTTTCAGGGGTGGAAGGACATTCAGTACTTC. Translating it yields CASSESFQGWKDIQYF.

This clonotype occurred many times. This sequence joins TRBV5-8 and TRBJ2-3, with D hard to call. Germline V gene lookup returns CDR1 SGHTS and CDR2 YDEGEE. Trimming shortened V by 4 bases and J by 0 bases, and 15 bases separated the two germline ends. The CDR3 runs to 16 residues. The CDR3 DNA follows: TGTGCCAGCAGCCCCGCTCAGACTCTTAGCACAGATACGCAGTATTTT. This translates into CASSPAQTLSTDTQYF.

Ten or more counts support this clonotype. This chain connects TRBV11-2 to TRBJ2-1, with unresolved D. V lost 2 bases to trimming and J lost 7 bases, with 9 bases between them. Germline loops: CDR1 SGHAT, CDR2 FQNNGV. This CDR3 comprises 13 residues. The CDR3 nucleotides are TGTGCCAGCAGCTTAAGTGGGGTAAATGAGCAGTTCTTC. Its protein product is CASSLSGVNEQFF. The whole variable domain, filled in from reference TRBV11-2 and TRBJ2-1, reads EAGVAQSPRYKIIEKRQSVAFWCNPISGHATLYWYQQILGQGPKLLIQFQNNGVVDDSQLPKDRFSAERLKGVDSTLKIQPAKLEDSAVYLCASSLSGVNEQFFGPGTRLTVL.

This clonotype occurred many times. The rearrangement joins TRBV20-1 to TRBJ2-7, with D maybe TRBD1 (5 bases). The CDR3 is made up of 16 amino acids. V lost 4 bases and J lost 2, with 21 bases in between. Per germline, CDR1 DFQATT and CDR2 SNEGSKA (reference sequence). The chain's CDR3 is CSAIDAGAAKPYEQYF. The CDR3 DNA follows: TGCAGTGCTATTGATGCTGGGGCGGCAAAGCCCTACGAGCAGTACTTC.

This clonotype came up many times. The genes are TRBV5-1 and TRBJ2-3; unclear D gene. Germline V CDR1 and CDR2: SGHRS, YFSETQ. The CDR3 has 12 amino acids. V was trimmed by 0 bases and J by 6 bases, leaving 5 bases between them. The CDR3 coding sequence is TGCGCCAGCAGCTTGGAGGCCGATACGCAGTATTTT. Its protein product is CASSLEADTQYF.

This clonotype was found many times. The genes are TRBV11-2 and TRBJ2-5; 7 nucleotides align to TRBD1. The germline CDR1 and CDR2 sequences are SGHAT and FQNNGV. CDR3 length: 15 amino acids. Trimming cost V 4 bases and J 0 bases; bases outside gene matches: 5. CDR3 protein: CASSYWDSYQETQYF. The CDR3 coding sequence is TGTGCCAGCAGCTATTGGGACAGCTACCAAGAGACCCAGTACTTC.

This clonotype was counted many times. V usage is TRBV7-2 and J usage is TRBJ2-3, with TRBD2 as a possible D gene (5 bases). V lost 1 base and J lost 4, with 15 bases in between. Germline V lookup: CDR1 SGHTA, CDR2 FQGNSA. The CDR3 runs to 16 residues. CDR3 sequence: CASSLEWTGVADTQYF. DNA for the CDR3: TGTGCCAGCAGCTTAGAATGGACTGGCGTCGCAGATACGCAGTATTTT.

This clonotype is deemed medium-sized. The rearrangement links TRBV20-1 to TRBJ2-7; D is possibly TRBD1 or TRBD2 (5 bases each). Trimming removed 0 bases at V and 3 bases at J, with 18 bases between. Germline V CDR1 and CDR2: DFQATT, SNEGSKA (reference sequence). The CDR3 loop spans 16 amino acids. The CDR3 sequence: CSARDHGTANSYEQYF. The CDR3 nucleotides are TGCAGTGCTAGAGATCACGGGACGGCTAATAGCTACGAGCAGTACTTC.